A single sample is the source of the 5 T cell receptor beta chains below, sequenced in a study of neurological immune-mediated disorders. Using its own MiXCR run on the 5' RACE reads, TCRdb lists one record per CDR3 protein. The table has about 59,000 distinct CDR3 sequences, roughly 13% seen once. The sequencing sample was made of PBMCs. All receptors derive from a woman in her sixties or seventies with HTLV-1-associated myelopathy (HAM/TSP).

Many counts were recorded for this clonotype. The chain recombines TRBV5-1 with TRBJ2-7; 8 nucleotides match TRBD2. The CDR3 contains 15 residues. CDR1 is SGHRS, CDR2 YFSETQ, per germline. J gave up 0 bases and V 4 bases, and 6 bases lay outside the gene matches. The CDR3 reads CASSPTSAPSYEQYF. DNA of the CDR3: TGCGCCAGCAGCCCGACTAGCGCTCCCTCCTACGAGCAGTACTTC.

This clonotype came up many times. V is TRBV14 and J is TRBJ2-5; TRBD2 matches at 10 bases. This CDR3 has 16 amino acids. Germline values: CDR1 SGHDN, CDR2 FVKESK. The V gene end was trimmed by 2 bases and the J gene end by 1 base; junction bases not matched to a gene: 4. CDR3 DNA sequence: TGTGCCAGCAGCCAACTAGCGGGAGTTACCCAAGAGACCCAGTACTTC. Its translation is CASSQLAGVTQETQYF.

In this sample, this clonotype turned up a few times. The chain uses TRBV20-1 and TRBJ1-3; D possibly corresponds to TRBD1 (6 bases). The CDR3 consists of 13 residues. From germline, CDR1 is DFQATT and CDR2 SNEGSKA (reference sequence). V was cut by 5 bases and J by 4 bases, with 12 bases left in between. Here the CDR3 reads CSARRQGGNTIYF. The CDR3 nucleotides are TGCAGTGCTCGACGGCAGGGGGGAAACACCATATATTTT.

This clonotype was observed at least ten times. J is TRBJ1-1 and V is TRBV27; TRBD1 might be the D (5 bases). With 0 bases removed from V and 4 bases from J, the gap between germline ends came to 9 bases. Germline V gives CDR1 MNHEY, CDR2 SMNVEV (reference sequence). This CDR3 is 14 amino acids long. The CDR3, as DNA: TGTGCCAGCAGTTTATCTGGGGGTTTCACTGAAGCTTTCTTT. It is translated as CASSLSGGFTEAFF.

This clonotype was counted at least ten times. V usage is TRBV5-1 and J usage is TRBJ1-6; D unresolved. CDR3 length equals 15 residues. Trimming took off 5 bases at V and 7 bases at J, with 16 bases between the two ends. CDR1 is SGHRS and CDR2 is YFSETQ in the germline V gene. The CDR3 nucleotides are TGCGCCAGCAGATCGACCGGGCAACCGAATTCACCCCTCCACTTT. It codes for CASRSTGQPNSPLHF.